This TCR beta chain is from a study of cytomegalovirus exposure and HLA in healthy donors (dated by TCRdb to 2016 to 2017). With regard to the full study: According to an earlier analysis of a few hundred of the donors, some 170 million T cells yielded 95 million to 140 million unique TCR beta sequences and about 300 Gb of sequence data. The study aimed to test whether cataloging public T cell receptors could reveal signatures of past pathogen exposure. A handful of DR-DQ haplotypes were handled as single units for association and clustering because linkage in the cohort was strong. Both class I and class II loci were covered by HLA typing, at four-digit resolution. On average, roughly 240,000 unique TCR beta nucleotide sequences were sequenced per donor among a few hundred genotyped donors of the cohort, with 15% to 20% of those sequences being non-productive. Donor age, sex, ethnicity and CMV serostatus were compiled alongside the repertoire data. Every discovery cohort repertoire had been produced on one sequencing platform. The number of typed donors differed by locus: roughly 629-630 for A, B, C, DRB1 and DQB1; some 500 for DQA1; approximately 610 for DPA1; and about 450 for DPB1. High-throughput TCR immunosequencing, statistical association of individual TCRs with disease status, and machine learning were combined to predict cytomegalovirus infection status. A later genetic analysis took genome-wide SNP genotypes for about three fifths of the roughly 700 donors and used that subset as a discovery cohort. Roughly 300 gigabases of sequencing data and approximately 80 million unique TCR sequences were included in an early release covering roughly 600 HLA-typed donors. The genetic ancestry cluster associated with self-reported Caucasian donors included 81% of the roughly 400 genotyped donors. Using immunosequencing, the study profiled T cell repertoires from 500 to 800 subjects and related those repertoires to cytomegalovirus serostatus. A later analysis re-examined previously published TCR beta repertoires from more than 550 donors and added high-resolution HLA genotyping to investigate patterns of TCR occurrence. A separate validation cohort of 90 to 150 different subjects was used in addition to the approximately 640-subject first cohort. To decide whether each TCR beta V gene segment behaved as functional or pseudogenic, an earlier analysis of over 500 of the donors relied on high-throughput TCR beta sequencing. Rather than using new phenotypic data, the later analysis identified candidate immune exposures from TCR beta sequences and from how often those sequences occurred across donors.

Overall study outcomes, separate from this receptor: Most CMV-associated TCR beta chains appeared to be HLA-restricted in a later analysis, and the HLA associations seemed to be driven largely by CMV exposure. In this cohort, only TCR beta chains were sequenced, and detectable features were limited by the absence of alpha or paired-chain data. Some IMGT-functional V segments, including TRBV6-2 and TRBV6-3, could not be told apart with the 87-base-pair reads, so those segments were excluded. A total of fewer than 200 TCR beta chains were listed by the study as associated with cytomegalovirus. Because counts were too low, some 16 rarely observed V segments, including chromosome 9 orphons, were excluded from the earlier analysis of about 500 of the donors. Because some donors lacked HLA typing at each locus, the association tests relied only on the typed subset. Linkage disequilibrium might explain the correlated functional status among segregating V segments, but an unknown experimental factor could not be excluded. Most TCR sequences were seen in very few donors, while some public TCRs were found in many individuals. In vitro tests confirmed that three of the cytomegalovirus-associated TCR beta chains recognize cytomegalovirus antigens. An association between a missense DCLRE1C variant and V-gene and J-gene trimming of TCR beta chains was found in a later genetic analysis and replicated in an independent cohort. It was suggested by the authors that the approach could potentially be generalized to other disease states and immunological phenotypes. A further reported finding was that TCR beta sequences accurately predicted the HLA-A and HLA-B alleles for most subjects in the first cohort. In a later analysis, HLA-associated TCR beta chains were found to be more clonally expanded and to have lower generation probabilities than equally common non-associated chains. In a later analysis, 15,000 to 20,000 TCR beta sequences were associated with specific HLA alleles at a false discovery rate of 0.05. Presence/absence analyses assumed roughly uniform sequencing depth across donors, an assumption that may not hold. In a later analysis, several top co-occurrence clusters were reported to appear linked to parvovirus B19, influenza, CMV and Epstein-Barr virus. The classifier was reported to diagnose cytomegalovirus status with high specificity and sensitivity in both the original and validation cohorts. The sequencing pipeline was judged likely to have produced a cluster of highly shared sequence variants as a technical artifact. Immune exposure information for the cohort was limited to CMV serostatus. According to a later genetic analysis, donors in an Asian-associated ancestry cluster had fewer N-insertions in productive TCRs than the approximately 610-donor mean. In an earlier analysis of some 500 of the donors, most TCR beta V segments appeared in productive rearrangements about 87% or about 30% of the time, broadly matching IMGT annotations. In a later analysis, TCR association rates were found to vary across HLA loci, with the most associated TCRs seen for DRB1 alleles and the fewest for HLA-C alleles. Strong co-occurrence of HLA alleles, especially DR and DQ, made assigning TCR associations to individual alleles difficult.

The cohort consisted of 600 to 700 healthy bone marrow donors. Cohort members were all nominally healthy when sampled, although unrecorded immune exposures were likely present. The donor tested CMV seronegative, placing the donor among the 350 or so seronegative members of the cohort. Every donor gave a peripheral blood sample, and the peripheral blood mononuclear cells from that sample were used for TCR beta sequencing. The Qiagen DNeasy Blood Extraction Kit was used to extract genomic DNA from the blood cell samples. About this clone itself: It has no known antigen specificity. Within one base of it there is no much larger clone, and no base qualities were kept.

V lost 4 bases and J lost 3 bases, and the count of bases not matched to a germline gene is 15. CDR1 and CDR2 were assigned from the germline V gene as SQVTM and ANQGSEA. The CDR3 covers 16 residues, taking in both the cysteine and the phenylalanine. The kept DNA is CDR3 alone, 48 bases in frame from the first base. The library was built by means of the immunoSEQ multiplex PCR assay. A mixture of 60 forward primers for TCR Vbeta segments and 13 reverse primers for TCR Jbeta segments was used in the multiplex PCR. A multiplex PCR assay on genomic DNA amplified the CDR3 region of rearranged TCR beta genes. On the Illumina HiSeq System, the amplified TCR beta libraries were sequenced as 87-base-pair reads. Per the original workflow: In a later analysis, around 80 million unique TCR beta chains were counted across the 650 to 700 repertoires, and some 10 million of these chains were shared by at least two donors. Raw reads were error-corrected and collapsed into unique sequences with a nearest-neighbor algorithm that merged closely related sequences to remove PCR and sequencing errors. To assign V, D and J gene segments, CDR3 sequences were aligned to IMGT reference sequences. Each retained sequence needed at least a six-nucleotide match to both a V gene segment and a J gene segment. Rearrangements were called productive when the CDR3 lacked stop codons and stayed in frame with V and J; all others were non-productive. CDR3 was defined by IMGT convention, running from the second conserved V-encoded cysteine to the conserved J-encoded phenylalanine. The earlier analysis of roughly 590 of the donors excluded any sequence lacking an unambiguous match to a single V gene segment. An earlier analysis of fewer than 750 of the donors classified V segments as functional when productive rearrangements were above 56.7% and as segregating when the standard deviation between donors was above 5%. A statistical classification framework was built for diagnosing cytomegalovirus status from the catalog of TCR beta chain sequences. A later analysis assigned V and J genes by comparing TCR nucleotide sequences with IMGT/GENE-DB human TR gene sequences. A later analysis assigned CDR3 sequences and most-parsimonious VDJ recombination scenarios with the TCRdist pipeline. In a later analysis, each TCR beta chain was defined by its CDR3 amino acid sequence together with its V-gene family, and reads without a unique V-gene family were excluded. As a way to deal with suspected cross-contamination and a sequencing artifact, a later analysis dropped approximately 570 nucleotide sequences that were highly shared and had low generation probability. In a later analysis, a clonal expansion index was calculated for each public chain from normalized within-repertoire ranks of inferred template counts. In a later analysis, generation probabilities were computed with a VDJ recombination model fitted to out-of-frame rearrangements, and the resulting probabilities were checked against IGoR. In a later analysis, TCR-TCR, TCR-HLA and TCR-CMV co-occurrence was scored with hypergeometric tests, and a repertoire-size bias correction was applied to TCR pairs. In a later analysis, false discovery rates were estimated by permuting HLA or CMV assignments 20 times. A later analysis grouped co-occurring TCRs with DBSCAN, adding TCRdist sequence similarity when clustering within HLA-allele-positive subsets. For co-occurrence clustering, repertoires with fewer than 30,000 or more than 120,000 public chains were excluded, along with roughly 5 repertoires with anomalous nucleotide sharing. What TCRdb holds here is the immuneACCESS table cut down to in-frame rearrangements. Part of the clones is not present; checked against another copy, under half of the missing clones reflect an unresolved V gene, and the others are unexplained. V, J and clone size reflect that table, while D and trimming were determined from the DNA. Across this sample there are 62,000 or so clones, with 75% to 85% seen only once. The ten largest make up 3.5% to 5% of the sample.

Sequenced sample: PBMCs. The sequence derives from a man under 40 in good health and CMV-seronegative. This chain joins TRBV29-1 to TRBJ2-7, with 7 middle bases fitting TRBD2. DNA sequence: TGCAGCGTTGTCCCTCTTCGGGGCGGGGGAAGCTACGAGCAGTACTTC. It translates to CSVVPLRGGGSYEQYF.